Listed here are 8 T cell receptor beta chains from one sample, sequenced in a study of T-cell memory formation after mild COVID-19. TCRdb reprocessed the 5' RACE reads via MiXCR and lists one record per CDR3 protein. Of 110,000 to 150,000 distinct CDR3 sequences listed, less than 25% were seen once; the top ten hold less than 25%. Sequencing used PBMCs or a T cell subset sorted from them (not recorded which). These receptors all come from an adult woman who had mild COVID-19 (a few samples of this study predate the infection). Cell type and time point are not known.

A word on this clonotype: One end of the junction is discordant with germline, which a read error may explain. The rearrangement joins TRBV12-3 or TRBV12-4 to TRBJ2-7, with 7 bases that match TRBD1. The CDR3 has 14 amino acids. The CDR3 here is CATSMGAGGYEQYF. For the CDR3, the DNA is TGTGCCACCAGTATGGGGGCAGGGGGATACGAGCAGTACTTC.

This chain connects TRBV24-1 to TRBJ2-3, with 10 positions matching TRBD2. The germline V gene encodes CDR1 KGHDR and CDR2 SFDVKD. The CDR3 sequence is 14 residues long. The V and J ends lost 9 bases and 2 bases, in that order; junction bases with no gene match: 4. The CDR3 nucleotides are TGTGCCACCCAAGGACTAGCGGACACAGATACGCAGTATTTT. Protein product: CATQGLADTDTQYF.

This clonotype turned up a few times. This sequence joins TRBV7-3 and TRBJ2-3; the D gene is possibly TRBD2 (7 bases). The CDR3 runs 17 residues. From germline, CDR1 is SGHTA and CDR2 FQGTGA. Trimming shortened V by 1 base and J by 2 bases, and 16 bases separated the two germline ends. CDR3 region: CASSLRGAGALTDTQYF. CDR3 DNA: TGTGCCAGCAGCTTAAGAGGGGCGGGGGCCCTCACAGATACGCAGTATTTT.

This clonotype was counted a single time. This chain links TRBV30 with TRBJ2-7; the D call may be TRBD1 or TRBD2 (6 bases each). Germline V gene sequence: CDR1 GTSNPN, CDR2 SVGIG (reference sequence). The CDR3 sequence is 12 residues long. Trimming removed 4 bases from V and 7 bases from J, with 14 bases in between. CDR3 sequence reads: CAWKGGLLEQYF. CDR3 nucleotide sequence: TGTGCCTGGAAGGGGGGTCTGTTAGAGCAGTACTTC.

In its sample, this clonotype was seen once. The chain links TRBV30 to TRBJ2-1; D possibly corresponds to TRBD2 (5 bases). Looked up from germline, CDR1 is GTSNPN and CDR2 is SVGIG (reference sequence). CDR3 size: 16 residues. The V gene lost 1 base and the J gene lost 0 bases, with 13 bases spanning the gap. CDR3 sequence reads: CAWSAAGQSSYNEQFF. The CDR3 DNA is TGTGCCTGGAGTGCCGCGGGCCAGAGCTCCTACAATGAGCAGTTCTTC.

This chain links TRBV9 with TRBJ2-7, with a possible D match to TRBD1 (7 bases). Trimming shortened V by 3 bases and J by 2 bases, and 12 bases separated the two germline ends. The CDR3 covers 14 residues. Germline assignment: CDR1 SGDLS and CDR2 YYNGEE. The CDR3, as DNA: TGTGCCAGCAGCGCGGGACAGCGGGCCTACGAGCAGTACTTC. This codes for CASSAGQRAYEQYF.

The J gene is TRBJ1-1, the V gene TRBV4-1; D call uncertain. Germline V gene sequence: CDR1 MGHRA, CDR2 YSYEKL. Deletions cut 1 base from V and 1 base from J, with 7 bases between. CDR3 size: 14 residues. For the CDR3, the DNA is TGCGCCAGCAGCCAAGTGGGCAGGAACACTGAAGCTTTCTTT. It specifies CASSQVGRNTEAFF.

Only a few counts were recorded for this clonotype. The chain uses TRBV2 and TRBJ2-1; maybe TRBD1 (5 bases). With 1 base removed from V and 4 bases from J, the gap between germline ends came to 5 bases. Per germline, CDR1 SNHLY and CDR2 FYNNEI. The CDR3 totals 13 residues. The CDR3 sequence: CASSEEGYNEQFF. Here the CDR3 DNA reads TGTGCCAGCAGTGAAGAGGGGTACAATGAGCAGTTCTTC.